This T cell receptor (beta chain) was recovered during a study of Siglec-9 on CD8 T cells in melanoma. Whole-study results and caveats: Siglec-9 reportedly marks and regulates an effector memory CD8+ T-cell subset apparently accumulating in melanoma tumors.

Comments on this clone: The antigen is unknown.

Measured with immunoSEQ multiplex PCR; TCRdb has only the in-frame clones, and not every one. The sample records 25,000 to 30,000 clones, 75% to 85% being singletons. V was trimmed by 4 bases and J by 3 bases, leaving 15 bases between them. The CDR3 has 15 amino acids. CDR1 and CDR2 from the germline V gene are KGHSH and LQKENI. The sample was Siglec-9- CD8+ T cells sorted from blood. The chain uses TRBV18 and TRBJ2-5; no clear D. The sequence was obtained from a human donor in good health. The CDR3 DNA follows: TGTGCCAGCTCACACGGACCCAGTACCGAAGAGACCCAGTACTTC. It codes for CASSHGPSTEETQYF.